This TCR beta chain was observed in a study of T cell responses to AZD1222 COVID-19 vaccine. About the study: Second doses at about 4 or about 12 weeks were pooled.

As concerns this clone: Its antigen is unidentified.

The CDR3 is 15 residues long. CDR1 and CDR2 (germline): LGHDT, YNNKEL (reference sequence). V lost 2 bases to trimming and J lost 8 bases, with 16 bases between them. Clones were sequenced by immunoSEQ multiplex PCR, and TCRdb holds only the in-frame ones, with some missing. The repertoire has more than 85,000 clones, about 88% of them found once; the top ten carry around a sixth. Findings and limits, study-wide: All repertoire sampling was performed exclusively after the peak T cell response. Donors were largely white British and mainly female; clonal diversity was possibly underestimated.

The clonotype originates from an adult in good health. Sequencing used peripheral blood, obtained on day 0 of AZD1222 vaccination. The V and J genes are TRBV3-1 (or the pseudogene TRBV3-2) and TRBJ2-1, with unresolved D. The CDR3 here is CASSQLARPSYEQFF. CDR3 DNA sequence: TGTGCCAGCAGCCAATTGGCAAGACCTTCCTATGAGCAGTTCTTC.